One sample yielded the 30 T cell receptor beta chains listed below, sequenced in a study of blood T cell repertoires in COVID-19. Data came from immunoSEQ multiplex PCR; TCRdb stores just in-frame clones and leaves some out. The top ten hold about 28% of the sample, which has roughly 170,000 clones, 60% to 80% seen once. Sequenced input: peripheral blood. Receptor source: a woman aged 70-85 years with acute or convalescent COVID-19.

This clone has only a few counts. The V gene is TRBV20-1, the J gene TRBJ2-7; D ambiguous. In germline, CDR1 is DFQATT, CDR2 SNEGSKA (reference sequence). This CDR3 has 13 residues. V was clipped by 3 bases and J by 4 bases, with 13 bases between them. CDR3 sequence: CSASRGNLYEQYF. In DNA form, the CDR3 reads TGCAGTGCTAGTAGAGGCAACCTTTACGAGCAGTACTTC.

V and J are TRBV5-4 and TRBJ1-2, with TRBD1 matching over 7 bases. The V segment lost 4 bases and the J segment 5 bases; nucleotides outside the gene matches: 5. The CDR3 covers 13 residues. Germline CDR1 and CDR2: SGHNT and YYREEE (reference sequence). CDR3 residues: CASSAGQSYGYTF. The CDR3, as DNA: TGTGCCAGCAGCGCGGGACAGTCGTATGGCTACACCTTC.

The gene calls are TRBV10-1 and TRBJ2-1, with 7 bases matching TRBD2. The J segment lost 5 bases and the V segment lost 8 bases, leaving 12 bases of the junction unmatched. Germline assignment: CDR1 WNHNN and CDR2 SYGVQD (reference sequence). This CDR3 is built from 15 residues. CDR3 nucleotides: TGCGCCAGCGATAAAGAGACTAGCCCAAACAATGAGCAGTTCTTC. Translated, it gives CASDKETSPNNEQFF.

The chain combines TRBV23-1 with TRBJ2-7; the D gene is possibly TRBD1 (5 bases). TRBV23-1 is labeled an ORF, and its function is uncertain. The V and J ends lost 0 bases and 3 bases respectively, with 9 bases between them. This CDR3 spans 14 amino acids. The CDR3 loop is CASSQSGRVYEQYF. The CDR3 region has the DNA TGCGCCAGCAGTCAATCTGGCAGGGTCTACGAGCAGTACTTC.

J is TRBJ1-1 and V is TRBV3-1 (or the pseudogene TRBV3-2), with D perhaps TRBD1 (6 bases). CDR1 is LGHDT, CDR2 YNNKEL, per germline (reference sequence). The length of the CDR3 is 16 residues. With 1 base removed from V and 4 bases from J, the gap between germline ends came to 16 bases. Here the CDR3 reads CASSQGYGRGFTEAFF. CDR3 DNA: TGTGCCAGCAGCCAAGGTTATGGCAGGGGTTTCACTGAAGCTTTCTTT.

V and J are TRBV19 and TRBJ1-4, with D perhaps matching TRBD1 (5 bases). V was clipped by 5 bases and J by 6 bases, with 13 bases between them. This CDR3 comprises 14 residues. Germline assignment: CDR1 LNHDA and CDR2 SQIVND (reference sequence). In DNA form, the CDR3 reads TGTGCCAGTAGTTGGGGCAGGGCGGATGAAAAACTGTTTTTT. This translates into CASSWGRADEKLFF.

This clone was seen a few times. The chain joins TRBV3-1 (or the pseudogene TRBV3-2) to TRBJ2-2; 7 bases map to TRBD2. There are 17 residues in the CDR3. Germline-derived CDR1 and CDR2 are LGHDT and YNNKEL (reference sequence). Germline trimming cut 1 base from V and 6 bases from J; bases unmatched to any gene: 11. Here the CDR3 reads CASSQGWSGNFPGELFF. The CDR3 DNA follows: TGTGCCAGCAGCCAAGGGTGGAGCGGGAACTTCCCCGGGGAGCTGTTTTTT.

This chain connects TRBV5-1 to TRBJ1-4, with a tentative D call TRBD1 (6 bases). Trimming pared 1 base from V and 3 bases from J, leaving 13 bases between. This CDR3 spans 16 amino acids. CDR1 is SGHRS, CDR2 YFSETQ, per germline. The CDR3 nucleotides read TGCGCCAGCAGCTTGACTACAGGGCGGGCTAATGAAAAACTGTTTTTT. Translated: CASSLTTGRANEKLFF.

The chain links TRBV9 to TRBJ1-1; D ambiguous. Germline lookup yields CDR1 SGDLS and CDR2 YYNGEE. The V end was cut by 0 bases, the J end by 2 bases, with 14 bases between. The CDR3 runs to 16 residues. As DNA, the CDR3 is TGTGCCAGCAGCGTAGGAATCACAGCCGCTAACACTGAAGCTTTCTTT. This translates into CASSVGITAANTEAFF.

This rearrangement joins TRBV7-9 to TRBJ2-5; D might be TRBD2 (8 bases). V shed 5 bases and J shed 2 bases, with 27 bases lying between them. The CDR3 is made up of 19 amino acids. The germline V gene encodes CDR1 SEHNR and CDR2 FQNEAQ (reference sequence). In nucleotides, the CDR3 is TGTGCCAGCAGCCCAAACCGACAGGGTCTAGCGGGTAATCAAGAGACCCAGTACTTC. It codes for CASSPNRQGLAGNQETQYF. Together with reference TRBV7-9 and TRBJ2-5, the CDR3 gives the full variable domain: DTGVSQNPRHKITKRGQNVTFRCDPISEHNRLYWYRQTLGQGPEFLTYFQNEAQLEKSRLLSDRFSAERPKGSFSTLEIQRTEQGDSAMYLCASSPNRQGLAGNQETQYFGPGTRLLVL.

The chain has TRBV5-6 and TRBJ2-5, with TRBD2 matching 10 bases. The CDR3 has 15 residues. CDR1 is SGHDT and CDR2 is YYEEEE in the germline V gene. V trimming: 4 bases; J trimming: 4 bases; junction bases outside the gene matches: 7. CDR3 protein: CASSPVAGGVETQYF. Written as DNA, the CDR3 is TGTGCCAGCAGCCCTGTAGCGGGAGGAGTAGAGACCCAGTACTTC.

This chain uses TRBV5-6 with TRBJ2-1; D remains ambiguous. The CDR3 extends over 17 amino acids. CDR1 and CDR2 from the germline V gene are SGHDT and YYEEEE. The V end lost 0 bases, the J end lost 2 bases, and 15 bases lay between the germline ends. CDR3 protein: CASSLAPTPLAYNEQFF. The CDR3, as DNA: TGTGCCAGCAGCTTGGCCCCGACGCCTCTAGCCTACAATGAGCAGTTCTTC.

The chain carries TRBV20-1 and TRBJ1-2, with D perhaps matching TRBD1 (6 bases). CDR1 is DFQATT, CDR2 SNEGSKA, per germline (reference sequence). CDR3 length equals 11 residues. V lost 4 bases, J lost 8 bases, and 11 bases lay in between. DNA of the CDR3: TGCAGTGCTAAGGGGGGGAACGGCTACACCTTC. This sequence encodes CSAKGGNGYTF.

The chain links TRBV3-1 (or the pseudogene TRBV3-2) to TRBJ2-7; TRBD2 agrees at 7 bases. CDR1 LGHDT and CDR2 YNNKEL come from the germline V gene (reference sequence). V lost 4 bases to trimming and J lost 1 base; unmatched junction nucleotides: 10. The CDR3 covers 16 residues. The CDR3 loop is CASSLSAGVVSYEQYF. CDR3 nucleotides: TGTGCCAGCAGCCTGAGCGCGGGAGTAGTGTCCTACGAGCAGTACTTC.

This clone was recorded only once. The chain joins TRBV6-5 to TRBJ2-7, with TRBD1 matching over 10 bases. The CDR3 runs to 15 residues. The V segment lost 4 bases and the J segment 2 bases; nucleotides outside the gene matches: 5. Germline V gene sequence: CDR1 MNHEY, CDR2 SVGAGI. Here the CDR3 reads CASSSSGTGAYEQYF. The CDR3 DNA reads TGTGCCAGCAGTTCTTCCGGGACAGGGGCCTACGAGCAGTACTTC.

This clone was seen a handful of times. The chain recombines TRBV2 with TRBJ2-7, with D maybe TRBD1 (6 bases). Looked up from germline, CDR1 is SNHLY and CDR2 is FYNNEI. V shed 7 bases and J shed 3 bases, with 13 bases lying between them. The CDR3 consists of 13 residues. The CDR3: CASNYRVFYEQYF. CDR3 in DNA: TGTGCCAGCAACTACAGGGTATTCTACGAGCAGTACTTC.

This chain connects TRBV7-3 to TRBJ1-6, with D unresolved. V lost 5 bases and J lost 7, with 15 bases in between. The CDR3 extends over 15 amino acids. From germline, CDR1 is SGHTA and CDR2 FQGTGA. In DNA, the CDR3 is TGTGCCAGCAGCCCCCAAGGAGCGGGGAATTCACCCCTCCACTTT. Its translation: CASSPQGAGNSPLHF.

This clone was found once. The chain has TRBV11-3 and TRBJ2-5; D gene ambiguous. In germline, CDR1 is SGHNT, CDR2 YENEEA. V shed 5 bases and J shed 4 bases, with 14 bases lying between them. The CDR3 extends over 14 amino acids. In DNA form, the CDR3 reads TGTGCCAGCAGCCCCCGAGCTAGTGCAGAGACCCAGTACTTC. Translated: CASSPRASAETQYF.

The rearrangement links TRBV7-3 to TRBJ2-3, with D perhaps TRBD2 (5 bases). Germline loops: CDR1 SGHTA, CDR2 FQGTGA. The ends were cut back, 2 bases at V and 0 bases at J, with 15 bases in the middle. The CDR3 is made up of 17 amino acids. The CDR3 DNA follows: TGTGCCAGCAGCTTAGTCCCCCTAGCAGCTAGCACAGATACGCAGTATTTT. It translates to CASSLVPLAASTDTQYF.

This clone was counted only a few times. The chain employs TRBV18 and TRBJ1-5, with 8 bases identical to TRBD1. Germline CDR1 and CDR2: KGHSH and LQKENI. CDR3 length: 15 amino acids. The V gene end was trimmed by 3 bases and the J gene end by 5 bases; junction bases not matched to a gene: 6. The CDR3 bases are TGTGCCAGCTCACCTGGGACAGGTGGGTATCAGCCCCAGCATTTT. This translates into CASSPGTGGYQPQHF.

DNA of the CDR3: TGTGCCATCGGTGGCGGGGCAGATACGCAGTATTTT. This sequence encodes CAIGGGADTQYF. V usage is TRBV10-3 and J usage is TRBJ2-3; D perhaps matches TRBD2 (6 bases). The CDR3 is made up of 12 amino acids. Germline V gives CDR1 ENHRY, CDR2 SYGVKD. V was cut by 8 bases and J by 4 bases, with 10 bases left in between.

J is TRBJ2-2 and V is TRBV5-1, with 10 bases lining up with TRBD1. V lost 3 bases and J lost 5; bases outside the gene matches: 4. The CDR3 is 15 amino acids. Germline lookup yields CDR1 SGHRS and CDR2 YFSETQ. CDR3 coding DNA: TGCGCCAGCAGCTACGACAGGGGGCGAACCGGGGAGCTGTTTTTT. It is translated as CASSYDRGRTGELFF.

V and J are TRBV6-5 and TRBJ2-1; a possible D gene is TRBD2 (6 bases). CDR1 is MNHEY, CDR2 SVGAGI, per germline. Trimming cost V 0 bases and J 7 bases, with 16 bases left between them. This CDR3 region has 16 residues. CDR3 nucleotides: TGTGCCAGCAGTTACTCCGTTATGCGCGCGGGAAATGAGCAGTTCTTC. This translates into CASSYSVMRAGNEQFF.

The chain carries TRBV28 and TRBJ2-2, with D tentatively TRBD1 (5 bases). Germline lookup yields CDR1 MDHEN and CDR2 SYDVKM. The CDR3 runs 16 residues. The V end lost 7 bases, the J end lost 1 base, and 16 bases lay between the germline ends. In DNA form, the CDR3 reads TGTGCCAGCACCTTGGACACCTTTCTGAACACCGGGGAGCTGTTTTTT. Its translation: CASTLDTFLNTGELFF.

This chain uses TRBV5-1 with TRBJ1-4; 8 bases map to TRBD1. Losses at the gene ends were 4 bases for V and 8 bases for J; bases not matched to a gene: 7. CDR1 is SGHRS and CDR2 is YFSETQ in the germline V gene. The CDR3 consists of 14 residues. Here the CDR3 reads CASSPGGGEEKLFF. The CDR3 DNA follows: TGCGCCAGCAGCCCAGGGGGCGGTGAGGAAAAACTGTTTTTT.

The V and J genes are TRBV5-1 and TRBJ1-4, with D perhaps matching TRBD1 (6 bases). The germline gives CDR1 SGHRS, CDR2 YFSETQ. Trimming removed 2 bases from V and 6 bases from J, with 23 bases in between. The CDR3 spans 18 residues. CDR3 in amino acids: CASSFRGGRLGLDEKLFF. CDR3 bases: TGCGCCAGCAGCTTTCGCGGGGGGCGCTTGGGTTTGGATGAAAAACTGTTTTTT.

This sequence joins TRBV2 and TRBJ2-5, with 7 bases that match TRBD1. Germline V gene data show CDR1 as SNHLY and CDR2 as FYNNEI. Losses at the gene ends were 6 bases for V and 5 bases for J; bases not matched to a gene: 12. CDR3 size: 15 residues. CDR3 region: CASRDLTGLIETQYF. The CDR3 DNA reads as TGTGCCAGCAGGGATCTGACAGGGTTAATCGAGACCCAGTACTTC.

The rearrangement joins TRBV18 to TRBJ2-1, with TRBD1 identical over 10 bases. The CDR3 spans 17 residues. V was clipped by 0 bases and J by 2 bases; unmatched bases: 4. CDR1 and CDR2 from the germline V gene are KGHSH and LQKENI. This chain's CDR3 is CASSPPGTGATYNEQFF. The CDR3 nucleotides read TGTGCCAGCTCACCACCCGGGACAGGGGCCACCTACAATGAGCAGTTCTTC.

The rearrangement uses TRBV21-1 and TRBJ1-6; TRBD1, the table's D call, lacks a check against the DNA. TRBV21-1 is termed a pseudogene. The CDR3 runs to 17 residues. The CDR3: CASSTRGSRSYNSPLHF. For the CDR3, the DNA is TGTGCCAGCAGCACTAGGGGTTCACGGTCCTATAATTCACCCCTCCACTTT.

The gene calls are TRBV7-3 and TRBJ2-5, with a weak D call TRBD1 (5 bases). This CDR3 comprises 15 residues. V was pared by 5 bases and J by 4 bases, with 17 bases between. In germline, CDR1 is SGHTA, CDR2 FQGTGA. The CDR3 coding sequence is TGTGCCAGCAGCCGTGGGTGGGGCGCATCAGAGACCCAGTACTTC. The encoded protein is CASSRGWGASETQYF.